This T cell receptor beta chain emerged from a study of STAT5B mutations in CD4+ large granular lymphocyte leukemia. CDR3 length equals 17 residues. Germline lookup yields CDR1 SEHNR and CDR2 FQNEAQ (reference sequence). The trim removed 2 bases at V and 8 bases at J, leaving 14 bases unmatched. Some clones are missing from TCRdb's copy, which holds only in-frame ones; the method was immunoSEQ multiplex PCR. The sample lists roughly 30,000 clones; around 72% were seen once. This clone occurred a few times. This receptor was obtained from a human donor in good health. Source material: CD4+ T cells from blood buffy coats. V is TRBV7-9 and J is TRBJ1-4, with 7 bases matching TRBD1. The CDR3 spells CASSLRGQGERREKLFF. In nucleotides, the CDR3 is TGTGCCAGCAGCTTACGCGGTCAGGGGGAGCGTAGAGAAAAACTGTTTTTT.